This TCR beta chain was sequenced during a study of T cell repertoires in cytomegalovirus infection. Study-wide context: The study used recently identified HLA-C-restricted and well-studied HLA-B-restricted CMV epitopes. In public TCR beta signatures, there were indications of both CMV infection and matching HLA type. Study findings and constraints: Summed public TCR beta family frequency identified CMV carriers bearing the relevant HLA. What dominated the ex vivo response were HLA-C-restricted CMV-specific TCR beta clonotypes.

CDR3 length equals 16 residues. With 3 bases removed from V and 3 bases from J, the gap between germline ends came to 17 bases. Note on this clonotype: The antigen is undetermined.

From the reads, TCRdb called clonotypes with MiXCR, one entry per CDR3 protein. The sample contains 110,000 or so distinct CDR3 sequences, over 30% of which appear only once. The rearrangement uses TRBV12-3 or TRBV12-4 and TRBJ1-1; D is undetermined. The input for sequencing was CD8+ T cells from cultured PBMCs, taken from culture after CMV antigen stimulation. This TCR was recovered from a human donor in good health (CMV status not recorded). Some clones in this sample may be carry-over from other donors' samples. The CDR3 nucleotides read TGTGCCAGCAGTTTTGTTCTCGGGGAGGCGGACACTGAAGCTTTCTTT. Translation gives CASSFVLGEADTEAFF.